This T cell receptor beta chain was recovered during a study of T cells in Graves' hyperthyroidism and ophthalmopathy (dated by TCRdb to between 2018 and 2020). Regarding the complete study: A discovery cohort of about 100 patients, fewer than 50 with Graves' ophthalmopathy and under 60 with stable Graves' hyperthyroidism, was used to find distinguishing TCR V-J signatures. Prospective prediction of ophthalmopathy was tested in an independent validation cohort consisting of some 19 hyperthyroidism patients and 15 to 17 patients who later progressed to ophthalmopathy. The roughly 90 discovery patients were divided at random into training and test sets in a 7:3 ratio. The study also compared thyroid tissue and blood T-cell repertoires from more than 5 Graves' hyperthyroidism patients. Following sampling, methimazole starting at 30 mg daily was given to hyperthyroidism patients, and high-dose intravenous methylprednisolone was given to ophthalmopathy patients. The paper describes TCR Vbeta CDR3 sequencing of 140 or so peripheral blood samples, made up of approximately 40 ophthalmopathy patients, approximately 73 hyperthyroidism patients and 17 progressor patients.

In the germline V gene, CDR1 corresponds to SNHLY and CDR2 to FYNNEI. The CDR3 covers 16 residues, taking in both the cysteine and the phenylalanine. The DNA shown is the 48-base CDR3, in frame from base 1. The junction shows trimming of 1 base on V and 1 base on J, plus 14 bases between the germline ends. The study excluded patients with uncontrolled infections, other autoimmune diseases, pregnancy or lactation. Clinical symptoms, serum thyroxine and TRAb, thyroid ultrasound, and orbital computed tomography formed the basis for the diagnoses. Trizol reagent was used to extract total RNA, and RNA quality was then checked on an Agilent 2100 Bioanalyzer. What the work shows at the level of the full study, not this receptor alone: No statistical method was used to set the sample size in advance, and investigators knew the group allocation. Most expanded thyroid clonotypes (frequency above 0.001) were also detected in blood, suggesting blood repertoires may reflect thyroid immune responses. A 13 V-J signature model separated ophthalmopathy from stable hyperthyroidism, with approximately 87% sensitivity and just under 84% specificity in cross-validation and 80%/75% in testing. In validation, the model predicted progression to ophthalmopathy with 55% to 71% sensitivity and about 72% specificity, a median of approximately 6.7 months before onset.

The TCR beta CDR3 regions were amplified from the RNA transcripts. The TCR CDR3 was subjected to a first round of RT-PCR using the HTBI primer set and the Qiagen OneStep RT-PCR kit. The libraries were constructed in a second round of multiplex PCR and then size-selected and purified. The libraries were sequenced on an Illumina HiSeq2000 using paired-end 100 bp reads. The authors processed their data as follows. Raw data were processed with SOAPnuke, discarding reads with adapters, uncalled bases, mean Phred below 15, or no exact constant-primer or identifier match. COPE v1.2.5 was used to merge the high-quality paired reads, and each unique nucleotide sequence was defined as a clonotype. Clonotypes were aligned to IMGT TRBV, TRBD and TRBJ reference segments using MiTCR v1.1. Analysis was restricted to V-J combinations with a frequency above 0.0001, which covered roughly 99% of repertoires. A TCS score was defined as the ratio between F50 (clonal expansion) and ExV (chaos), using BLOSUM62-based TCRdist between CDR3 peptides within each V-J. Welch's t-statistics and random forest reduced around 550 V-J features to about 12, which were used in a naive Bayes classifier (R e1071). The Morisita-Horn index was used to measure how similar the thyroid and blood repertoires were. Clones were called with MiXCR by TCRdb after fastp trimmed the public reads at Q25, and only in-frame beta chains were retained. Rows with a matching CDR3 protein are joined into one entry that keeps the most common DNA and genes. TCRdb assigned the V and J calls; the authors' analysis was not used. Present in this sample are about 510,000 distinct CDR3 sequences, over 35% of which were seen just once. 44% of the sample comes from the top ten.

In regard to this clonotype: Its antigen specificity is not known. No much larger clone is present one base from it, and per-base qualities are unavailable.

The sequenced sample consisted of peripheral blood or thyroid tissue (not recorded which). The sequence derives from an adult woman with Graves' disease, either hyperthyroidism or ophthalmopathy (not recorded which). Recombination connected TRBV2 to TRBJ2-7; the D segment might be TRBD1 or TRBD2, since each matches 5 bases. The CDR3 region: CASSEVRGPISYEQYF. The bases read TGTGCCAGCAGTGAAGTTCGGGGACCGATTTCCTACGAGCAGTACTTC.